Shown below are 16 T cell receptor beta chains from a single sample sequenced in a study of blood T cell repertoires in COVID-19. Method: immunoSEQ multiplex PCR; TCRdb's copy keeps in-frame clones and lacks some. The table lists about 130,000 clones, over 80% of them singletons. Sequencing was carried out using peripheral blood. Every receptor here comes from a man between 35 and 55 years old with active or convalescent COVID-19.

This clone appeared a single time. The V gene is TRBV5-1, the J gene TRBJ1-2; tentatively, D is TRBD1 (5 bases). Deletions cut 1 base from V and 4 bases from J, with 20 bases between. The CDR3 loop spans 17 amino acids. Germline V gene lookup returns CDR1 SGHRS and CDR2 YFSETQ. As DNA, the CDR3 is TGCGCCAGCAGCTTGTGGAGGGACGGGGCTAGGGCCTATGGCTACACCTTC. It codes for CASSLWRDGARAYGYTF.

The chain carries TRBV5-1 and TRBJ2-1; the match to TRBD2 covers 11 bases. The CDR3 is made up of 17 amino acids. V lost 0 bases, J lost 6 bases, and 8 bases stayed unmatched. Germline CDR1 SGHRS, CDR2 YFSETQ. The CDR3 DNA reads TGCGCCAGCAGCTTGGCGTTGGGGACTAGCGGCCTCAATGAGCAGTTCTTC. Translation gives CASSLALGTSGLNEQFF.

The V and J genes are TRBV11-2 and TRBJ2-5, with 7 bases fitting TRBD1. Germline V gene sequence: CDR1 SGHAT, CDR2 FQNNGV. The trim removed 7 bases at V and 7 bases at J, leaving 12 bases unmatched. This CDR3 is 14 amino acids long. This CDR3 reads CASTGTGARTTQYF. CDR3 bases: TGTGCCAGCACGGGAACAGGGGCCCGAACGACCCAGTACTTC.

The chain has TRBV10-3 and TRBJ2-2; possible D gene TRBD1, 6 bases. Trimming removed 4 bases at V and 1 base at J, with 10 bases between. Germline CDR1 ENHRY, CDR2 SYGVKD. The CDR3 extends over 15 amino acids. The DNA for the CDR3 is TGTGCCATCAGTGCCTTGGGACAGAACACCGGGGAGCTGTTTTTT. Amino acids: CAISALGQNTGELFF.

The chain combines TRBV7-9 with TRBJ2-1, with D possibly TRBD2 on 5 matching bases. The CDR3 runs 15 residues. From germline, CDR1 is SEHNR and CDR2 FQNEAQ (reference sequence). V shed 4 bases and J shed 5 bases, with 15 bases lying between them. CDR3 nucleotides: TGTGCCAGCAGCTCACCAAGCCGGGGAAACAATGAGCAGTTCTTC. Protein sequence: CASSSPSRGNNEQFF.

The V gene is TRBV7-2, the J gene TRBJ2-5; 7 bases are a match to TRBD1. This CDR3 comprises 16 residues. Germline values: CDR1 SGHTA, CDR2 FQGNSA. The V gene end was trimmed by 6 bases and the J gene end by 5 bases; junction bases not matched to a gene: 15. The CDR3 reads CASSLGRDSPMETQYF. The DNA of the CDR3 is TGTGCCAGCAGTTTGGGCAGGGACAGTCCAATGGAGACCCAGTACTTC.

The CDR3 reads CASSVAPSGSEQFF. DNA for the CDR3: TGTGCCAGCAGCGTAGCTCCTAGCGGGAGTGAGCAGTTCTTC. The rearrangement uses TRBV9 and TRBJ2-1; 10 nucleotides agree with TRBD2. CDR1 is SGDLS and CDR2 is YYNGEE in the germline V gene. The CDR3 is made up of 14 amino acids. Trimming took 0 bases from V and 9 from J; bases not matched to a gene: 3.

This sequence joins TRBV18 and TRBJ1-2, with no clear D. The CDR3 contains 12 residues. V was pared by 6 bases and J by 10 bases, with 15 bases between. The germline CDR1 and CDR2 sequences are KGHSH and LQKENI. The CDR3, as DNA: TGTGCCAGCTCTGACGCGGCCGGATACTACACCTTC. Amino acid sequence: CASSDAAGYYTF.

V is TRBV7-2 and J is TRBJ2-3; 8 bases are a match to TRBD2. Per germline, CDR1 SGHTA and CDR2 FQGNSA. This CDR3 comprises 14 residues. Trimming removed 8 bases from V and 4 bases from J; junction bases left unmatched: 8. CDR3 nucleotide sequence: TGTGCCAGCGGCTCCGGACTAGCATCAGATACGCAGTATTTT. Translated: CASGSGLASDTQYF.

The chain has TRBV2 and TRBJ2-4; 8 nucleotides align to TRBD1. Trimming cost V 3 bases and J 1 base; bases outside gene matches: 2. This CDR3 spans 15 amino acids. The germline V gene has CDR1 SNHLY and CDR2 FYNNEI. CDR3 region: CASSDRTGAKNIQYF. The CDR3 DNA reads as TGTGCCAGCAGTGATCGGACAGGGGCCAAAAACATTCAGTACTTC.

The J gene is TRBJ2-7, the V gene TRBV5-4, with 8 bases matching TRBD1. Trimming removed 1 base from V and 2 bases from J; junction bases left unmatched: 2. The CDR3 covers 14 residues. Germline V CDR1 and CDR2: SGHNT, YYREEE (reference sequence). CDR3 nucleotides: TGTGCCAGCAGCTTGCAACAGGGGGCCTACGAGCAGTACTTC. Protein sequence: CASSLQQGAYEQYF.

This clone was seen more than once but under ten times. This sequence joins TRBV21-1 and TRBJ1-5; the table names TRBD1, a call not compared with the DNA. TRBV21-1 is designated a pseudogene. The CDR3 is made up of 14 amino acids. The CDR3 region has the DNA TGTGCCAGCAGCAAAGAACAGGGAGTTCAGCCCCAGCATTTT. Amino acids: CASSKEQGVQPQHF.

This clone was picked up one time. The chain recombines TRBV20-1 with TRBJ2-1, with TRBD1 matching over 7 bases. The germline V gene encodes CDR1 DFQATT and CDR2 SNEGSKA (reference sequence). V was clipped by 3 bases and J by 2 bases; unmatched bases: 4. CDR3 length: 14 amino acids. DNA for the CDR3: TGCAGTGCTAGTAGGGACAGCACCTACAATGAGCAGTTCTTC. This translates into CSASRDSTYNEQFF.

This clone was seen once. CDR3 in amino acids: CASSPETGEEKLFF. In nucleotides, the CDR3 is TGTGCCAGCAGCCCAGAGACAGGGGAGGAAAAACTGTTTTTT. This rearrangement joins TRBV9 to TRBJ1-4; 8 bases agree with TRBD1. From germline, CDR1 is SGDLS and CDR2 YYNGEE. V shed 4 bases and J 8 bases; nucleotides not matched to a gene: 7. The CDR3 is 14 residues long.

As concerns this clone: Relative to the germline gene, one junction end is altered; a read error may explain this. The CDR3 DNA is TGTGCCAGCAATTTACTAGCGGGGGCCAGCAATGAGCAGTTCTTC. Translated: CASNLLAGASNEQFF. The V gene is TRBV27, the J gene TRBJ2-1; 11 bases are a match to TRBD2. The germline V gene has CDR1 MNHEY and CDR2 SMNVEV (reference sequence). The CDR3 has 15 residues.

The sample holds a few counts of this clone. The chain is built from TRBV11-2 and TRBJ2-3, with 10 nucleotides matching TRBD2. CDR3 size: 16 residues. Germline V gene data show CDR1 as SGHAT and CDR2 as FQNNGV. The trim removed 6 bases at V and 2 bases at J, leaving 8 bases unmatched. CDR3 protein: CASSQGLAENTDTQYF. The CDR3 nucleotides read TGTGCCAGCAGTCAAGGACTAGCGGAGAACACAGATACGCAGTATTTT.